The rows below give T cell receptor beta chains drawn from one sample of a study of T cells in Graves' hyperthyroidism and ophthalmopathy. TCRdb analysed the multiplex PCR reads with MiXCR anew, one entry per CDR3 protein. The sample yields around 380,000 distinct CDR3 sequences, approximately 13% seen once. Sequencing was carried out using blood. The receptor set was obtained from a man in his thirties or forties with Graves' hyperthyroidism that later progressed to Graves' ophthalmopathy. The CDR3 runs from the conserved cysteine through the conserved F or W. Each record gives: V gene, D gene, clone size, J gene, CDR3 protein, CDR3 DNA. A D gene is named only where the DNA matches it firmly. Size values are once, few and many counts, or a class for expanded clones, and some rows have none.

>TRBV12-3/TRBV12-4|NA|many|TRBJ2-3
CASSLDSGYITDTQYF
TGTGCCAGCAGTCTCGATAGCGGATACATCACAGATACGCAGTATTTT
>TRBV5-1|NA|many|TRBJ1-5
CASSLGQSWPQHF
TGCGCCAGCAGCTTGGGGCAAAGTTGGCCCCAGCATTTT
>TRBV20-1|NA|few|TRBJ1-5
CSAIGQTNQPQHF
TGCAGTGCGATTGGACAGACCAATCAGCCCCAGCATTTT
>TRBV13|NA|few|TRBJ2-2
CASSLGDGENTGELFF
TGTGCCAGCAGCTTAGGGGACGGGGAGAACACCGGGGAGCTGTTTTTT
>TRBV30|NA|NA|TRBJ1-3
CAWSVGLGRSGNTIYF
TGTGCCTGGAGTGTAGGTTTAGGCCGCTCTGGAAACACCATATATTTT
>TRBV2|NA|NA|TRBJ2-7
CASQVQAISYEQYF
TGTGCCAGCCAAGTCCAAGCTATCTCCTACGAGCAGTACTTC
>TRBV12-3/TRBV12-4|NA|few|TRBJ1-1
CASSSYGRMNTEAFF
TGTGCCAGCAGTTCCTACGGGCGCATGAACACTGAAGCTTTCTTT
>TRBV10-3|NA|many|TRBJ2-7
CAISESGTIEQYF
TGTGCCATCAGTGAGTCCGGGACAATCGAGCAGTACTTC
>TRBV7-9|NA|few|TRBJ2-2
CASSVLRTALELFF
TGTGCCAGCAGCGTACTCCGGACAGCCCTGGAGCTGTTTTTT
>TRBV5-1|TRBD2|many|TRBJ2-1
CASSFPGGGGAGSYNEQFF
TGCGCCAGCAGCTTCCCCGGAGGCGGGGGGGCTGGATCCTACAATGAGCAGTTCTTC
>TRBV29-1|NA|few|TRBJ2-2
CSVEVDSAGTGELFF
TGCAGCGTAGAGGTGGACAGCGCTGGCACCGGGGAGCTGTTTTTT
>TRBV28|NA|many|TRBJ2-3
CAIAGLDTQYF
TGTGCCATCGCAGGACTAGATACGCAGTATTTT
>TRBV19|TRBD1|few|TRBJ1-2
CASSPRQGRWYYGYTF
TGTGCCAGTAGTCCGAGACAGGGGCGCTGGTACTATGGCTACACCTTC
>TRBV20-1|TRBD2|NA|TRBJ2-1
CSARDRRGGRYNEQFF
TGCAGTGCTAGAGATCGGCGGGGGGGCCGCTACAATGAGCAGTTCTTC
>TRBV7-8|TRBD1|few|TRBJ2-5
CASSLAVPGQQETQYF
TGTGCCAGCAGCTTAGCGGTACCGGGACAGCAAGAGACCCAGTACTTC
>TRBV7-9|TRBD2|NA|TRBJ2-1
CASSLDSGGLDEQFF
TGTGCCAGCAGTCTAGACAGCGGGGGGCTGGATGAGCAGTTCTTC
>TRBV11-1|TRBD2|many|TRBJ2-5
CASSLNGLAGQETQYF
TGTGCCAGCAGCCTCAACGGGCTAGCGGGGCAAGAGACCCAGTACTTC
>TRBV6-1|NA|NA|TRBJ2-5
CASSERPGETQYF
TGTGCCAGCAGTGAGAGGCCGGGGGAGACCCAGTACTTC
>TRBV29-1|NA|many|TRBJ1-4
CSVGSEKLFF
TGCAGCGTGGGGAGTGAAAAACTGTTTTTT
>TRBV12-3/TRBV12-4|NA|many|TRBJ1-1
CASSLDPTEAFF
TGTGCCAGCAGTTTAGACCCTACTGAAGCTTTCTTT
>TRBV5-1|NA|few|TRBJ2-2
CASSAGLDTGELFF
TGCGCCAGCAGCGCCGGACTGGACACCGGGGAGCTGTTTTTT
>TRBV28|NA|many|TRBJ1-5
CASSSLPGPQHF
TGTGCCAGCAGTTCTCTCCCGGGGCCCCAGCATTTT
>TRBV12-3/TRBV12-4|TRBD1|many|TRBJ1-1
CASRSGGTGRTEAFF
TGTGCCAGCAGGAGTGGGGGGACAGGGCGAACTGAAGCTTTCTTT
>TRBV2|NA|many|TRBJ1-1
CAVPTGPRDTEAFF
TGTGCGGTCCCAACAGGCCCCCGAGACACTGAAGCTTTCTTT
>TRBV4-2|NA|NA|TRBJ1-1
CASSQDPGRLMNTEAFF
TGTGCCAGCAGCCAAGACCCGGGACGGCTGATGAACACTGAAGCTTTCTTT
>TRBV25-1|TRBD2|NA|TRBJ2-4
CASSAQGLAAAKNIQYF
TGTGCCAGCAGTGCCCAGGGACTAGCGGCTGCCAAAAACATTCAGTACTTC
>TRBV7-9|NA|many|TRBJ1-1
CASSLVYRTNTEAFF
TGTGCCAGCAGCTTAGTATACAGGACAAACACTGAAGCTTTCTTT
>TRBV3-1|TRBD2|NA|TRBJ2-5
CASSRLAAGQGETQYF
TGTGCCAGCAGCCGCCTAGCGGCGGGGCAGGGAGAGACCCAGTACTTC
>TRBV6-4|NA|many|TRBJ2-3
CASSDRPGSTDTQYF
TGTGCCAGCAGTGACAGGCCAGGTAGCACAGATACGCAGTATTTT
>TRBV7-9|NA|many|TRBJ1-2
CASSLSSGTNYGYTF
TGTGCCAGCAGCTTAAGCTCAGGGACTAACTATGGCTACACCTTC
>TRBV15|NA|many|TRBJ1-1
CATSSEPWAEAFF
TGTGCCACCAGCAGCGAGCCGTGGGCTGAAGCTTTCTTT
>TRBV10-3|TRBD1|many|TRBJ1-1
CASAGTGNAEAFF
TGTGCCAGCGCCGGGACAGGGAATGCTGAAGCTTTCTTT
>TRBV5-4|NA|many|TRBJ1-1
CASSSTGTEAFF
TGTGCCAGCAGCTCCACAGGCACTGAAGCTTTCTTT
>TRBV18|TRBD1|many|TRBJ1-5
CASSPRGQADQPQHF
TGTGCCAGCTCCCCTAGAGGACAGGCGGATCAGCCCCAGCATTTT
>TRBV28|TRBD1|many|TRBJ1-5
CASSLYYDRVQPQHF
TGTGCCAGCAGTTTATACTACGACAGGGTACAGCCCCAGCATTTT
>TRBV6-1|NA|NA|TRBJ2-1
CASSEGRRGEQFF
TGTGCCAGCAGTGAGGGGCGCAGGGGTGAGCAGTTCTTC
>TRBV24-1|NA|many|TRBJ2-1
CATSDHSVRSYNEQFF
TGTGCCACCAGTGACCACAGCGTCCGGTCCTACAATGAGCAGTTCTTC
>TRBV10-2|TRBD1|NA|TRBJ2-5
CASSVTGRKETQYF
TGCGCCAGCAGCGTGACAGGGAGAAAAGAGACCCAGTACTTC
>TRBV7-2|TRBD1|many|TRBJ1-5
CASSTGGHQPQHF
TGTGCCAGCAGTACAGGGGGCCATCAGCCCCAGCATTTT
>TRBV11-3|NA|NA|TRBJ2-7
CASRSGTVHEQYF
TGTGCCAGCCGCTCCGGGACCGTGCACGAGCAGTACTTC
>TRBV27|NA|NA|TRBJ1-6
CASSFRNSPLHF
TGTGCCAGCAGTTTTCGTAATTCACCCCTCCACTTT
>TRBV5-1|NA|many|TRBJ2-7
CASSPRDGNYEQYF
TGCGCCAGCAGCCCCCGGGACGGGAATTACGAGCAGTACTTC
>TRBV11-2|NA|many|TRBJ1-2
CASSLEDGYGYTF
TGTGCCAGCAGCTTAGAAGACGGCTATGGCTACACCTTC
>TRBV30|NA|NA|TRBJ1-3
CAWTSSGNTIYF
TGTGCCTGGACCAGCTCTGGAAACACCATATATTTT
>TRBV10-3|TRBD2|few|TRBJ2-1
CAISAGLVYNEQFF
TGTGCCATCAGTGCGGGACTAGTTTACAATGAGCAGTTCTTC
>TRBV6-1|NA|many|TRBJ1-2
CASSEGEDSYYGYTF
TGTGCCAGCAGTGAAGGTGAGGACAGTTACTATGGCTACACCTTC
>TRBV2|NA|many|TRBJ1-4
CASSEGATNEKLFF
TGTGCCAGCAGTGAAGGTGCAACTAATGAAAAACTGTTTTTT
>TRBV20-1|NA|NA|TRBJ2-3
CSARDTDTQYF
TGCAGTGCTAGGGACACAGATACGCAGTATTTT
>TRBV5-5|NA|NA|TRBJ1-5
CASSYRDRLNQPQHF
TGTGCCAGCAGCTACCGGGACCGACTCAATCAGCCCCAGCATTTT
>TRBV7-9|NA|many|TRBJ1-1
CASSLGWKGTEAFF
TGTGCCAGCAGCTTAGGGTGGAAGGGCACTGAAGCTTTCTTT
>TRBV11-3|TRBD1|many|TRBJ2-1
CASSLEQGAFYNEQFF
TGTGCCAGCAGCTTAGAACAGGGGGCTTTTTACAATGAGCAGTTCTTC
>TRBV4-1|TRBD1|NA|TRBJ1-2
CASSQGQLSNYGYTF
TGCGCCAGCAGCCAGGGACAGCTTAGTAACTATGGCTACACCTTC
>TRBV7-6|TRBD1|few|TRBJ2-3
CASSFGDRVKRTDTQYF
TGTGCCAGCAGCTTTGGGGACAGGGTGAAGCGGACAGATACGCAGTATTTT
>TRBV19|NA|NA|TRBJ2-5
CASTRGPQETQYF
TGTGCCAGTACGAGGGGACCGCAAGAGACCCAGTACTTC